Below, 21 T cell receptor beta chains from the same sample are listed, as sequenced in a study of OX40 agonist ivuxolimab in advanced cancers. Generated by immunoSEQ multiplex PCR, the TCRdb table keeps only in-frame clones and is missing some. The data hold some 68,000 clones, with around nine tenths observed a single time. Sequencing used CD4+ or CD8+ T cells sorted from blood, obtained in a trial of the OX40 agonist ivuxolimab. Receptors were obtained from an adult with an advanced solid tumor such as melanoma, head and neck, liver or kidney cancer.

The V call is TRBV4-2, the J call TRBJ2-5; 7 nucleotides agree with TRBD2. The V gene end was trimmed by 1 base and the J gene end by 3 bases; junction bases not matched to a gene: 5. This CDR3 has 15 residues. Germline CDR1 reads LGHNA; CDR2 reads YNFKEQ. CDR3 sequence: CASSQAGGKKETQYF. DNA of the CDR3: TGTGCCAGCAGCCAAGCCGGGGGGAAGAAAGAGACCCAGTACTTC.

This clone showed up just once. The V and J genes are TRBV7-2 and TRBJ2-2; 7 positions match TRBD2. V lost 1 base and J lost 1; bases outside the gene matches: 3. The CDR3 is 16 residues long. CDR1 SGHTA and CDR2 FQGNSA come from the germline V gene. The CDR3 coding sequence is TGTGCCAGCAGCTTAGGGGAGGGAAGGAACACCGGGGAGCTGTTTTTT. Amino acid sequence: CASSLGEGRNTGELFF.

V and J are TRBV4-3 and TRBJ2-3, with 8 bases matching TRBD1. This CDR3 has 18 amino acids. CDR1 and CDR2 (germline): LGHNA, YSLEER. The J segment lost 4 bases and the V segment lost 6 bases, leaving 18 bases of the junction unmatched. CDR3 sequence (DNA): TGCGCCAGCAGTCTTGTTCAGACGACAGGGGCCACCGCAGATACGCAGTATTTT. Amino acids: CASSLVQTTGATADTQYF.

This chain connects TRBV7-9 to TRBJ1-1; D unclear. The CDR3 runs to 13 residues. V was cut by 1 base and J by 3 bases, with 6 bases left in between. Per germline, CDR1 SEHNR and CDR2 FQNEAQ (reference sequence). Here the CDR3 DNA reads TGTGCCAGCAGCTTAGGGGTAGACACTGAAGCTTTCTTT. Translating it yields CASSLGVDTEAFF.

The chain has TRBV5-6 and TRBJ2-7, with TRBD2 as a possible D gene (5 bases). CDR3 length: 15 amino acids. The germline V gene has CDR1 SGHDT and CDR2 YYEEEE. Trimming cost V 1 base and J 0 bases, with 11 bases left between them. CDR3 loop: CASSLWGDFSYEQYF. Written as DNA, the CDR3 is TGTGCCAGCAGCTTGTGGGGAGACTTCTCCTACGAGCAGTACTTC.

The rearrangement joins TRBV2 to TRBJ1-2; D is ambiguous. CDR3 size: 16 residues. Trimming stripped 8 bases from V and 4 bases from J, with 23 bases between. Germline-derived CDR1 and CDR2 are SNHLY and FYNNEI. The CDR3 DNA sequence: TGTGCCAGCTATGAAGGGCCCCTGAGGAGGCCCTATGGCTACACCTTC. It encodes CASYEGPLRRPYGYTF.

This clone was detected once. The chain uses TRBV7-2 and TRBJ2-5; either TRBD1 or TRBD2 may fit D (5 bases each). Germline V CDR1 and CDR2: SGHTA, FQGNSA. The CDR3 loop spans 14 amino acids. The V end lost 4 bases, the J end lost 9 bases, and 18 bases lay between the germline ends. The CDR3 sequence: CASSSAGTPSAQYF. The DNA for the CDR3 is TGTGCCAGCAGCTCCGCCGGGACCCCCTCGGCCCAGTACTTC. The full variable domain, with the rest looked up from reference TRBV7-2 and TRBJ2-5, is GAGVSQSPSNKVTEKGKDVELRCDPISGHTALYWYRQSLGQGLEFLIYFQGNSAPDKSGLPSDRFSAERTGGSVSTLTIQRTQQEDSAVYLCASSSAGTPSAQYFGPGTRLLVL.

The rearrangement links TRBV27 to TRBJ2-7; D gene uncertain. Germline values: CDR1 MNHEY, CDR2 SMNVEV (reference sequence). The CDR3 consists of 14 residues. V shed 0 bases and J shed 4 bases, with 10 bases lying between them. The CDR3 reads CASSLSGKGYEQYF. As DNA, the CDR3 is TGTGCCAGCAGTTTATCAGGGAAAGGATACGAGCAGTACTTC.

This sequence joins TRBV18 and TRBJ1-1, with TRBD1 matching over 8 bases. CDR1 is KGHSH, CDR2 LQKENI, per germline. V trimming: 5 bases; J trimming: 1 base; junction bases outside the gene matches: 3. The CDR3 is made up of 14 amino acids. The chain's CDR3 is CASSSDRGNTEAFF. The CDR3 nucleotides are TGTGCCAGCTCATCTGACAGGGGGAACACTGAAGCTTTCTTT.

CDR3 protein: CSVEWDLTYNEQFF. The CDR3 DNA sequence: TGCAGCGTTGAGTGGGACTTAACCTACAATGAGCAGTTCTTC. The chain joins TRBV29-1 to TRBJ2-1; maybe TRBD2 (6 bases). The CDR3 contains 14 residues. V lost 3 bases and J 2 bases, leaving 11 bases between the germline ends. Germline V lookup: CDR1 SQVTM, CDR2 ANQGSEA.

V gene TRBV6-1 combines with J gene TRBJ2-7, with D maybe TRBD2 (6 bases). CDR3 length equals 19 residues. The germline V and J ends were trimmed by 0 bases and 0 bases, with 21 bases remaining between them. Germline CDR1 MNHNS, CDR2 SASEGT. This CDR3 is CASSEALRGWGVSSYEQYF. CDR3 DNA: TGTGCCAGCAGTGAAGCGCTTCGAGGGTGGGGGGTCAGCTCCTACGAGCAGTACTTC.

CDR3 nucleotide sequence: TGTGCCAGCAAGGGTGGAGGAAACTGGAACACTGAAGCTTTCTTT. It encodes CASKGGGNWNTEAFF. The chain is built from TRBV27 and TRBJ1-1, with D hard to call. Germline V lookup: CDR1 MNHEY, CDR2 SMNVEV (reference sequence). The V end was cut by 7 bases, the J end by 1 base, with 16 bases between. The CDR3 consists of 15 residues.

The chain has TRBV2 and TRBJ1-5; the D is unclear. The germline V and J ends were trimmed by 7 bases and 4 bases, with 14 bases remaining between them. Germline-derived CDR1 and CDR2 are SNHLY and FYNNEI. The CDR3 spans 14 residues. DNA for the CDR3: TGTGCCAGCAATGGGAGGCACCCAAATCAGCCCCAGCATTTT. Its protein product is CASNGRHPNQPQHF.

This chain joins TRBV28 and TRBJ1-2, with no clear D. The CDR3 loop spans 13 amino acids. The germline V gene has CDR1 MDHEN and CDR2 SYDVKM. V lost 3 bases and J lost 2, with 7 bases in between. The CDR3 sequence: CASSFTGNYGYTF. The CDR3 region has the DNA TGTGCCAGCAGTTTTACGGGGAACTATGGCTACACCTTC.

The chain combines TRBV11-2 with TRBJ2-7, with D uncertain. The CDR3 spans 13 residues. The V end lost 8 bases, the J end lost 6 bases, and 17 bases lay between the germline ends. Germline V gives CDR1 SGHAT, CDR2 FQNNGV. CDR3 in amino acids: CASGTVMIREQYF. The CDR3 bases are TGTGCCAGCGGCACGGTTATGATTCGCGAGCAGTACTTC. The full variable domain, its missing parts supplied by reference TRBV11-2 and TRBJ2-7, is EAGVAQSPRYKIIEKRQSVAFWCNPISGHATLYWYQQILGQGPKLLIQFQNNGVVDDSQLPKDRFSAERLKGVDSTLKIQPAKLEDSAVYLCASGTVMIREQYFGPGTRLTVT.

This clone has only a few counts. This chain joins TRBV2 and TRBJ2-7, with 8 bases aligning to TRBD1. The germline gives CDR1 SNHLY, CDR2 FYNNEI. The trim removed 6 bases at V and 0 bases at J, leaving 4 bases unmatched. The CDR3 totals 14 residues. Written as DNA, the CDR3 is TGTGCCAGCAGACGGGACAGGAACTCCTACGAGCAGTACTTC. This codes for CASRRDRNSYEQYF.

The chain uses TRBV9 and TRBJ2-1; 13 bases fit TRBD2. Germline-derived CDR1 and CDR2 are SGDLS and YYNGEE. The CDR3 runs to 20 residues. V was clipped by 2 bases and J by 0 bases; unmatched bases: 11. Written as DNA, the CDR3 is TGTGCCAGCAGCGTCCTAGGGCGGACTAGCGGGAGTAGCTCCTACAATGAGCAGTTCTTC. Its protein product is CASSVLGRTSGSSSYNEQFF.

The rearrangement uses TRBV6-5 and TRBJ1-5; D remains unclear. Per the germline V gene, CDR1 is MNHEY and CDR2 is SVGAGI. Trimming pared 11 bases from V and 4 bases from J, leaving 9 bases between. The CDR3 consists of 11 residues. The CDR3 region has the DNA TGTGCCGTCGGTGGTAATCAGCCCCAGCATTTT. It specifies CAVGGNQPQHF.

The CDR3 reads CASSLGASGAVWTQYF. The CDR3 DNA is TGCGCCAGCAGCTTGGGGGCCAGCGGGGCGGTGTGGACCCAGTACTTC. This chain connects TRBV5-1 to TRBJ2-5; 7 bases line up with TRBD2. Germline loops: CDR1 SGHRS, CDR2 YFSETQ. The CDR3 runs 16 residues. Losses at the gene ends were 0 bases for V and 7 bases for J; bases not matched to a gene: 12.

V and J are TRBV9 and TRBJ2-5, with TRBD1 as a possible D gene (6 bases). The CDR3 is made up of 18 amino acids. Trimming removed 1 base at V and 2 bases at J, with 21 bases between. CDR1 SGDLS and CDR2 YYNGEE come from the germline V gene. DNA for the CDR3: TGTGCCAGCAGCGTATCGCTCACCCAAGGGGGAAGACAAGAGACCCAGTACTTC. It translates to CASSVSLTQGGRQETQYF. Based on the CDR3 plus reference TRBV9 and TRBJ2-5, the full variable domain is DSGVTQTPKHLITATGQRVTLRCSPRSGDLSVYWYQQSLDQGLQFLIQYYNGEERAKGNILERFSAQQFPDLHSELNLSSLELGDSALYFCASSVSLTQGGRQETQYFGPGTRLLVL.

This CDR3 reads CASRRAAGVSYNEQFF. The DNA for the CDR3 is TGTGCCAGCCGTCGGGCGGCGGGTGTCTCCTACAATGAGCAGTTCTTC. The V and J genes are TRBV28 and TRBJ2-1; D might be TRBD2 (5 bases). V was clipped by 8 bases and J by 0 bases, with 17 bases between them. From germline, CDR1 is MDHEN and CDR2 SYDVKM. CDR3 size: 16 residues.